This TCR beta chain comes out of a study of T cells in Graves' hyperthyroidism and ophthalmopathy. Ten or more counts support this clonotype. The antigen is not known. Amplified TCR beta CDR3 regions derived from RNA transcripts. The TCR CDR3 was amplified in a first-round RT-PCR using the HTBI primer set. TCRdb re-called the multiplex PCR reads with MiXCR, one entry per CDR3 protein. The sample consists of fewer than 350,000 distinct CDR3 sequences, roughly 13% of them appearing once. PBMCs were derived from roughly 10 ml fresh peripheral blood. Overall study results and limits: The model made its ophthalmopathy prediction, and onset followed a median about 5.9 months later. Appearing also in blood were most of the thyroid clonotypes expanded above 0.001.

Sequencing was carried out using blood. The TCR was taken from a middle-aged woman with Graves' hyperthyroidism.

Written as DNA, the CDR3 is TGTGCCAGCAGCCCCGGTCCTCTGGGTGGCACTGAAGCTTTCTTT. Its translation is CASSPGPLGGTEAFF. The chain has TRBV2 and TRBJ1-1; D uncertain. The CDR3 has 15 amino acids. Trimming pared 6 bases from V and 4 bases from J, leaving 18 bases between. The V gene's germline CDR1 is SNHLY and CDR2 FYNNEI.